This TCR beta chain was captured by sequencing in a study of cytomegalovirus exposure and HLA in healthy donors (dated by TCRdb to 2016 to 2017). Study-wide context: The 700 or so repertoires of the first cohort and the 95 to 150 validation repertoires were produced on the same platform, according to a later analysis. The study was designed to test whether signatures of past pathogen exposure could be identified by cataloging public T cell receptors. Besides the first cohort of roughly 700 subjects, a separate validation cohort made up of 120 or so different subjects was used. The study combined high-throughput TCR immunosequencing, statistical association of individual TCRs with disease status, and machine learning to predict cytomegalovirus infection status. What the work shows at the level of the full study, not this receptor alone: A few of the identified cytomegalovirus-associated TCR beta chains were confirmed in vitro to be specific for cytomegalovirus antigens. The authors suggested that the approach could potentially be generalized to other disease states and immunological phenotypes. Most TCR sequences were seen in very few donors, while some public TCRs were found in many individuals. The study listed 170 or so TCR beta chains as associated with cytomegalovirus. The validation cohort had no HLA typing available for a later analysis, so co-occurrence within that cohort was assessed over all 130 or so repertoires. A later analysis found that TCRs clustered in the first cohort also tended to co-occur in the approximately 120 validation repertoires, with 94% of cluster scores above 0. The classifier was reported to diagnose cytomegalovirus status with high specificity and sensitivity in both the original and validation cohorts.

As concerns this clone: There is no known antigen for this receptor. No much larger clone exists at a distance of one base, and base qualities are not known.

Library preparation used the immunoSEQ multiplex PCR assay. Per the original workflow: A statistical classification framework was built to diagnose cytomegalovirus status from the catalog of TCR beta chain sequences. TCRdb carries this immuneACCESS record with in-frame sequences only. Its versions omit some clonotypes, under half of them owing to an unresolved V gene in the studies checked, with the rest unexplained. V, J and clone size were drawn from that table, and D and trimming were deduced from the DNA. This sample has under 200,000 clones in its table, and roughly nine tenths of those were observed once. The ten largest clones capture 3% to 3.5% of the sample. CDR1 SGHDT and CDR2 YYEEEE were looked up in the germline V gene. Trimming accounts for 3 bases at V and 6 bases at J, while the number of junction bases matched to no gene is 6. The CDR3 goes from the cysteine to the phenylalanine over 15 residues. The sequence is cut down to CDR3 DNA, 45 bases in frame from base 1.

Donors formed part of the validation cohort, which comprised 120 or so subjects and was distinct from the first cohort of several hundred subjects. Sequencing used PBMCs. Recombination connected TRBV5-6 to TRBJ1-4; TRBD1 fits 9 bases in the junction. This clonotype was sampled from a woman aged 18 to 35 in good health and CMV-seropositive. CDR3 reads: CASSSPGQGDEKLFF. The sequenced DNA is TGTGCCAGCAGCTCTCCGGGACAGGGAGATGAAAAACTGTTTTTT. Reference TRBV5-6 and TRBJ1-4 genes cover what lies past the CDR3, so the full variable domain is DAGVTQSPTHLIKTRGQQVTLRCSPKSGHDTVSWYQQALGQGPQFIFQYYEEEERQRGNFPDRFSGHQFPNYSSELNVNALLLGDSALYLCASSSPGQGDEKLFFGSGTQLSVL.